These 8 T cell receptor beta chains share one sample of origin, sequenced in a study of blood T cell repertoires in COVID-19. Data came from immunoSEQ multiplex PCR; TCRdb stores just in-frame clones and leaves some out. The repertoire consists of about 200,000 clones, with more than 80% occurring once and the leading ten covering 8% to 13%. Sequences were obtained from peripheral blood. These receptors all come from a woman aged 80 or older with acute or convalescent COVID-19.

This chain links TRBV11-3 with TRBJ1-1, with 7 nucleotides matching TRBD1. V gave up 3 bases and J gave up 11 bases; unmatched junction bases: 9. Germline CDR1 and CDR2: SGHNT and YENEEA. CDR3 size: 13 residues. CDR3 sequence reads: CASSFDRDSRAFF. The DNA of the CDR3 is TGTGCCAGCAGCTTCGACCGGGACAGTCGCGCTTTCTTT. Full variable domain (remainder filled in from reference TRBV11-3 and TRBJ1-1): EAGVVQSPRYKIIEKKQPVAFWCNPISGHNTLYWYLQNLGQGPELLIRYENEEAVDDSQLPKDRFSAERLKGVDSTLKIQPAELGDSAVYLCASSFDRDSRAFFGQGTRLTVV.

This clone came up a few times. The CDR3 here is CAISDQRTSGSFLSYEQYF. CDR3 nucleotide sequence: TGTGCCATCAGTGACCAAAGGACTAGCGGGAGTTTCTTGTCCTACGAGCAGTACTTC. The chain has TRBV10-3 and TRBJ2-7; 13 nucleotides align to TRBD2. The length of the CDR3 is 19 residues. CDR1 and CDR2 from the germline V gene are ENHRY and SYGVKD. The V and J ends lost 3 bases and 1 base, in that order; junction bases with no gene match: 12.

The V and J genes are TRBV5-4 and TRBJ1-2; TRBD1 agrees at 7 bases. The CDR3 is 13 residues long. Germline V gives CDR1 SGHNT, CDR2 YYREEE (reference sequence). V gave up 4 bases and J gave up 4 bases; unmatched junction bases: 4. This CDR3 reads CASSLDRVYGYTF. The CDR3 DNA is TGTGCCAGCAGCCTTGACAGGGTCTATGGCTACACCTTC.

The gene calls are TRBV30 and TRBJ2-7; maybe TRBD2 (6 bases). Per the germline V gene, CDR1 is GTSNPN and CDR2 is SVGIG (reference sequence). CDR3 length equals 14 residues. The V end was cut by 0 bases, the J end by 0 bases, with 9 bases between. CDR3 residues: CAWSVGGISYEQYF. The CDR3 DNA sequence: TGTGCCTGGAGTGTAGGCGGGATCTCCTACGAGCAGTACTTC.

This clone was seen more than once but under ten times. The rearrangement joins TRBV6-1 to TRBJ2-2, with D maybe TRBD1 (6 bases). The CDR3 runs to 17 residues. V lost 4 bases and J lost 4, with 19 bases in between. Looked up from germline, CDR1 is MNHNS and CDR2 is SASEGT. CDR3 nucleotides: TGTGCCAGCAGTGGGGGTGGATGGGGGCGCGTCACCGGGGAGCTGTTTTTT. It codes for CASSGGGWGRVTGELFF.

The rearrangement joins TRBV7-9 to TRBJ1-1; the D gene is possibly TRBD1 (6 bases). Germline V gene sequence: CDR1 SEHNR, CDR2 FQNEAQ (reference sequence). The CDR3 length is 14 residues. Trimming pared 3 bases from V and 4 bases from J, leaving 12 bases between. CDR3 coding DNA: TGTGCCAGCAGCTTTCTTCAGGGGAGCACTGAAGCTTTCTTT. It encodes CASSFLQGSTEAFF.

The chain couples TRBV3-1 (or the pseudogene TRBV3-2) to TRBJ2-7; D is unclear. The germline V and J ends were trimmed by 5 bases and 3 bases, with 5 bases remaining between them. The CDR3 contains 11 residues. CDR1 is LGHDT and CDR2 is YNNKEL in the germline V gene (reference sequence). The CDR3 DNA reads TGTGCCAGCAGCACGGGCTACGAGCAGTACTTC. It is translated as CASSTGYEQYF.

This rearrangement joins TRBV5-8 to TRBJ2-1, with 8 nucleotides matching TRBD2. Germline CDR1 SGHTS, CDR2 YDEGEE. The V gene end was trimmed by 5 bases and the J gene end by 3 bases; junction bases not matched to a gene: 7. The CDR3 is made up of 15 amino acids. In DNA form, the CDR3 reads TGTGCCAGCAGAAAGGGTACTAGCGGCTACAATGAGCAGTTCTTC. Its translation: CASRKGTSGYNEQFF. Drawing the rest from reference TRBV5-8 and TRBJ2-1, the complete variable domain is EAGVTQSPTHLIKTRGQQATLRCSPISGHTSVYWYQQALGLGLQFLLWYDEGEERNRGNFPPRFSGRQFPNYSSELNVNALELEDSALYLCASRKGTSGYNEQFFGPGTRLTVL.